This T cell receptor beta chain was sequenced in a study of blood T cell repertoires in COVID-19. At the level of the study: Samples taken during acute and convalescent COVID-19 were collected in the United States, Italy and Spain. T cells, B-cell-depleted T cells, or PBMCs provided the cDNA or gDNA that served as material.

Germline V lookup: CDR1 MDHEN, CDR2 SYDVKM. The length of the CDR3 is 14 residues. With 9 bases removed from V and 7 bases from J, the gap between germline ends came to 19 bases. Original handling: Amplification from reference gene primers served as the basis for estimated nucleated cell counts. Sequencing was performed with immunoSEQ multiplex PCR; in TCRdb, only in-frame clones are kept and a portion is missing. Clone size and V and J calls were adopted from that table, with D and trimming inferred from the DNA. The sample yields roughly 100,000 clones, roughly 85% seen once. The sequencing input was peripheral blood. The TCR comes from a woman aged 70 to 79 with active or convalescent COVID-19. This chain joins TRBV28 and TRBJ1-5; D possibly corresponds to TRBD1 (5 bases). The CDR3 DNA is TGTGCCAGTCACCCTTCAGGGCTGGGGCAGCCCCAGCATTTT. This codes for CASHPSGLGQPQHF.